This T cell receptor beta chain was recovered during a study of PD-1 blockade in classical Hodgkin lymphoma. Relapse after autologous stem cell transplantation occurred in every patient, and brentuximab vedotin exposure varied. Sequencing used immunoSEQ multiplex PCR; TCRdb keeps in-frame clones, though not all of them. The sample lists more than 90,000 clones, roughly 79% occurring once. V lost 6 bases and J lost 0, with 14 bases in between. The CDR3 has 15 residues. Germline V gene data show CDR1 as ENHRY and CDR2 as SYGVKD. In this sample, this clone turned up a few times. The chain employs TRBV10-3 and TRBJ1-1, with TRBD1 as a possible D gene (6 bases). The receptor's source is a human donor with classical Hodgkin lymphoma. The source material was peripheral blood mononuclear cells (PBMCs), sampled before the second cycle of nivolumab. CDR3 in amino acids: CAIRDDRNLNTEAFF. The CDR3 DNA is TGTGCCATCAGGGACGACAGGAACCTGAACACTGAAGCTTTCTTT.